The next 8 T cell receptor beta chains were all read from a single sample in a study of graft-versus-host responses after intestinal transplantation. Method: immunoSEQ multiplex PCR; TCRdb's copy keeps in-frame clones and lacks some. The profile shows approximately 130,000 clones, roughly 92% of them singletons. Their target antigens are unknown. The specimen comprised unstimulated CD4+ T cells sorted from spleen or lymph node cells, sampled before intestinal transplant. The receptors originated from a human donor who received an intestinal transplant.

The chain joins TRBV11-3 to TRBJ2-2; no firm D call. The CDR3 is 13 residues long. The V and J ends lost 2 bases and 1 base respectively, with 2 bases between them. From germline, CDR1 is SGHNT and CDR2 YENEEA. The CDR3 is CASSLQNTGELFF. CDR3 nucleotides: TGTGCCAGCAGCTTACAGAACACCGGGGAGCTGTTTTTT.

The chain has TRBV11-1 and TRBJ2-5; perhaps D is TRBD1 or TRBD2 (6 bases each). The germline V and J ends were trimmed by 5 bases and 5 bases, with 21 bases remaining between them. Looked up from germline, CDR1 is SGHAT and CDR2 is FQDESV (reference sequence). The CDR3 length is 16 residues. CDR3 DNA sequence: TGTGCCAGCAGCGTCAGACTTGGCCGAGGGGGGGAGACCCAGTACTTC. Amino acids: CASSVRLGRGGETQYF. Together with reference TRBV11-1 and TRBJ2-5, the CDR3 gives the full variable domain: EAEVAQSPRYKITEKSQAVAFWCDPISGHATLYWYRQILGQGPELLVQFQDESVVDDSQLPKDRFSAERLKGVDSTLKIQPAELGDSAMYLCASSVRLGRGGETQYFGPGTRLLVL.

This clone was detected only a few times. The chain's CDR3 is CASSELEGTGKGYEQYF. The CDR3 coding sequence is TGTGCCAGCAGTGAATTGGAGGGGACAGGGAAAGGGTACGAGCAGTACTTC. V is TRBV2 and J is TRBJ2-7, with TRBD1 matching 9 bases. CDR1 is SNHLY, CDR2 FYNNEI, per germline. The CDR3 runs 17 residues. Trimming took 2 bases from V and 4 from J; bases not matched to a gene: 12.

This clone occurred once. The J gene is TRBJ1-6, the V gene TRBV5-1, with 10 bases lining up with TRBD1. Germline V lookup: CDR1 SGHRS, CDR2 YFSETQ. V lost 0 bases to trimming and J lost 9 bases; unmatched junction nucleotides: 3. The CDR3 is 15 residues long. CDR3 DNA: TGCGCCAGCAGCTTGGGGACAGGGGGTTTTTCACCCCTCCACTTT. This encodes CASSLGTGGFSPLHF.

The chain employs TRBV19 and TRBJ1-5; maybe TRBD1 (6 bases). CDR3 length: 16 residues. Per the germline V gene, CDR1 is LNHDA and CDR2 is SQIVND (reference sequence). The V and J ends lost 1 base and 3 bases respectively, with 13 bases between them. The DNA of the CDR3 is TGTGCCAGTAGTATAGGTCCGGGACAAGTCAATCAGCCCCAGCATTTT. It translates to CASSIGPGQVNQPQHF.

The J gene is TRBJ2-7, the V gene TRBV6-1, with TRBD2 identical over 10 bases. Germline V gene lookup returns CDR1 MNHNS and CDR2 SASEGT. V gave up 5 bases and J gave up 2 bases; unmatched junction bases: 6. The CDR3 totals 15 residues. The CDR3 DNA is TGTGCCAGCAGTACCTTAGCGGGGGGCCCCTACGAGCAGTACTTC. This encodes CASSTLAGGPYEQYF.

The chain joins TRBV11-2 to TRBJ2-1; D could derive from TRBD1 or TRBD2 (5 bases each). This CDR3 spans 15 amino acids. Germline CDR1 and CDR2: SGHAT and FQNNGV. Trimming left V 3 bases short and J 4 bases short, with 13 bases between. DNA of the CDR3: TGTGCCAGCAGCTTGGGGGTACGGACTTACAATGAGCAGTTCTTC. Translation: CASSLGVRTYNEQFF.

The V gene is TRBV6-1, the J gene TRBJ1-2; 9 bases match TRBD1. Germline V CDR1 and CDR2: MNHNS, SASEGT. After removal of 4 bases from V and 4 bases from J, the junction contained 1 base not matched to a gene. The CDR3 is made up of 13 amino acids. In DNA, the CDR3 is TGTGCCAGCAGTGCGGACAGGGGCTATGGCTACACCTTC. Translated, it gives CASSADRGYGYTF.